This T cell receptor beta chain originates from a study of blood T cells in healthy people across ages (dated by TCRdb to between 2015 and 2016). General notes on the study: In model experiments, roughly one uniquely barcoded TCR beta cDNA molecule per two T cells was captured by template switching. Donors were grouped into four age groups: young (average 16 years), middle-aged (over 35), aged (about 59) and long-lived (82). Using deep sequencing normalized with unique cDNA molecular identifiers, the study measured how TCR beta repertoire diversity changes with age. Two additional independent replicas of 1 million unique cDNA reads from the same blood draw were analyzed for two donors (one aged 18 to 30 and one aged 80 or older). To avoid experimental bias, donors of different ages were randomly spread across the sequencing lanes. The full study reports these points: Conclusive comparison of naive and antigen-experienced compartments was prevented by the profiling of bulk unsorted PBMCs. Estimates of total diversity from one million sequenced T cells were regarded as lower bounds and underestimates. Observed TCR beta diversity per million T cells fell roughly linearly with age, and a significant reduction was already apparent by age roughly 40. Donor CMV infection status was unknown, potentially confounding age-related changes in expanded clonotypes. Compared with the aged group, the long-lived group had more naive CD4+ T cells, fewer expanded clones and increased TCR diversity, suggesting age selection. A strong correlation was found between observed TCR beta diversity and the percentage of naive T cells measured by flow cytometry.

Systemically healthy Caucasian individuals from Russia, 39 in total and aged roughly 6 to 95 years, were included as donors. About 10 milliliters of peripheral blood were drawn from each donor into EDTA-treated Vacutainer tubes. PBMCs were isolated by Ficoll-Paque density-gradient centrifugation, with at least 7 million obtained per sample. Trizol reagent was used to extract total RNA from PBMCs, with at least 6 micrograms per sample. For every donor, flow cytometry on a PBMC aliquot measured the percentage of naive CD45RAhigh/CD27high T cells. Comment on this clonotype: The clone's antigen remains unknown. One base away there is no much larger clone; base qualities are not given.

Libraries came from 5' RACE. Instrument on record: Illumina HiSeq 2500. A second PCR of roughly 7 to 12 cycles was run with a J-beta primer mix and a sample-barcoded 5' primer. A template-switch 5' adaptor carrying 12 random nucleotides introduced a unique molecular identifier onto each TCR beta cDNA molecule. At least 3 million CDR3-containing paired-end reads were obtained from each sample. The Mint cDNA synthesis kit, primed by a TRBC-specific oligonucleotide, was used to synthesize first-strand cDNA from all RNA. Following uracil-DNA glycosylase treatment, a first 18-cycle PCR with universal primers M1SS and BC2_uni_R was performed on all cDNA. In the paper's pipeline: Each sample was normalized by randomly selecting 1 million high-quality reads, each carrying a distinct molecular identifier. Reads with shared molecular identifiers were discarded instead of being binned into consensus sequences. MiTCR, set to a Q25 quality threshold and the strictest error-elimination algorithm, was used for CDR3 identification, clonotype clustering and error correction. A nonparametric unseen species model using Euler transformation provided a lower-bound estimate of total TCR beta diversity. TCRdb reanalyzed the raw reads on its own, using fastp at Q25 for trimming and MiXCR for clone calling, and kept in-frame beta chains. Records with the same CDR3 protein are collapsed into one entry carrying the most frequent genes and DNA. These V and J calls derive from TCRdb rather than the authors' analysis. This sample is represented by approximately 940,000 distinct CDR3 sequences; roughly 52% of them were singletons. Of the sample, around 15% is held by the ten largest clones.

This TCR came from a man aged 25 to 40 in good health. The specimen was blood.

The nucleotides read TGTGCCAGCTCACCAAATTCAGGGAATCAGCCCCAGCATTTT. It is translated as CASSPNSGNQPQHF. The sequence is built from TRBV18 and TRBJ1-5; TRBD1 might be the D gene, on 5 matching bases. The CDR3 measures 14 amino acids from cysteine to phenylalanine. Solely the CDR3 DNA is kept, with 42 bases framed from the first base. Trimming removed 2 bases from V and 4 bases from J, leaving 9 bases between the germline ends. The germline V gene provides CDR1 KGHSH and CDR2 LQKENI.